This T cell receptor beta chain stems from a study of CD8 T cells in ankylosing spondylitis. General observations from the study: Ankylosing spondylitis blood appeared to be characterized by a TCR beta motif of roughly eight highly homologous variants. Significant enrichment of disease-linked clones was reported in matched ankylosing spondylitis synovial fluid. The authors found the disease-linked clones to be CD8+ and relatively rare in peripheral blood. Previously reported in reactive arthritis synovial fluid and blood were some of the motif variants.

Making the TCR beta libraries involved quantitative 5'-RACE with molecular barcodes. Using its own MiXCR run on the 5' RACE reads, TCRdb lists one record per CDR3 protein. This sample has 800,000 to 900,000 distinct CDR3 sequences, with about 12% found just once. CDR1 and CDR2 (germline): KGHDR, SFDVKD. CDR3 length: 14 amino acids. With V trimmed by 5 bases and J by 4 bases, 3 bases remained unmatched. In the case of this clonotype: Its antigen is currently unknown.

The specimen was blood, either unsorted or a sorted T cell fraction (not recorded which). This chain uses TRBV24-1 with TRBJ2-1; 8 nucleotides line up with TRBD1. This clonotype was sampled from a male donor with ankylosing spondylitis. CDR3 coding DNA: TGTGCCACCAGTGTCAGACAGGGGTACAATGAGCAGTTCTTC. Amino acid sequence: CATSVRQGYNEQFF.